This T cell receptor (beta chain) was observed in a study of blood T cells in healthy people across ages. A J-beta primer mix and a sample-barcoded 5' primer were used in a second PCR of about 7 to 12 cycles. A template-switch adaptor with 12 random nucleotides tagged each cDNA molecule. MiXCR, run by TCRdb on the 5' RACE reads, gives a single entry per CDR3 protein. This table holds around 780,000 distinct CDR3 sequences, just over 55% found once. CDR3 length equals 15 residues. Per the germline V gene, CDR1 is LGHNA and CDR2 is YSLEER. Trimming took 2 bases from V and 4 from J; bases not matched to a gene: 7. Caucasian individuals from Russia who were healthy and aged about 6 to 100 acted as donors.

The gene calls are TRBV4-3 and TRBJ1-2, with 7 bases lining up with TRBD1. The source of this sequence is a man aged 35 to 55 in good health. The sample consisted of blood. The CDR3 loop reads CASSQHRDSSYGYTF. The CDR3 DNA is TGCGCCAGCAGCCAACATCGGGACAGTAGCTATGGCTACACCTTC.